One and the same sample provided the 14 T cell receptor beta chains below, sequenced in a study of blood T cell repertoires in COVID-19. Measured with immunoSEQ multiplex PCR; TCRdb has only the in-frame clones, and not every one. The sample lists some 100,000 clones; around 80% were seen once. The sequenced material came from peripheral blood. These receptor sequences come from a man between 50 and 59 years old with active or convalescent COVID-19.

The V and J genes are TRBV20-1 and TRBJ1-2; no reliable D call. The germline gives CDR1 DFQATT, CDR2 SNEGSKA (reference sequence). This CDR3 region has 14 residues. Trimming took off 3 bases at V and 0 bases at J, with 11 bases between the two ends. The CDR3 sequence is CSASEETANYGYTF. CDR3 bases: TGCAGTGCTAGTGAGGAGACGGCTAACTATGGCTACACCTTC.

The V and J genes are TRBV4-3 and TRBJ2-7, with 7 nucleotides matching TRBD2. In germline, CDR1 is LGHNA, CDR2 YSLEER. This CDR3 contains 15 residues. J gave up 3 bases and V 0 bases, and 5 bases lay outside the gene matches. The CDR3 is CASSQDRGGIYEQYF. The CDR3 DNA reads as TGCGCCAGCAGCCAAGACCGGGGAGGGATCTACGAGCAGTACTTC.

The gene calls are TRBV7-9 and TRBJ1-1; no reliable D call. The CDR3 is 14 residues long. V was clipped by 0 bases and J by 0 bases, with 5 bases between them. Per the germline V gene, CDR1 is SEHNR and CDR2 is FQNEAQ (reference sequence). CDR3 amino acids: CASSLAVVNTEAFF. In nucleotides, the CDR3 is TGTGCCAGCAGCTTAGCGGTAGTGAACACTGAAGCTTTCTTT.

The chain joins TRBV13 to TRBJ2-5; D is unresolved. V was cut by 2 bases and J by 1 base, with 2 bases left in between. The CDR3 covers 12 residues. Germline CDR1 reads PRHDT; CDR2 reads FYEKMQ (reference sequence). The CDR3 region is CASSLLQETQYF. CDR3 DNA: TGTGCCAGCAGCTTACTCCAAGAGACCCAGTACTTC. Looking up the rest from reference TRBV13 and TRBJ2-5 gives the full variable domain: AAGVIQSPRHLIKEKRETATLKCYPIPRHDTVYWYQQGPGQDPQFLISFYEKMQSDKGSIPDRFSAQQFSDYHSELNMSSLELGDSALYFCASSLLQETQYFGPGTRLLVL.

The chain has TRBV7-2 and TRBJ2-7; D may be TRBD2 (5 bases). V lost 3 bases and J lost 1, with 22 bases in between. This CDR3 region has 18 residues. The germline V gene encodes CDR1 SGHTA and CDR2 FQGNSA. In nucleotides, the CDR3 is TGTGCCAGCAGCTTTTCCATTCGGACTTCGGGGAGTTCCTACGAGCAGTACTTC. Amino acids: CASSFSIRTSGSSYEQYF. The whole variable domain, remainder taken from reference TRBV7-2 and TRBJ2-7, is GAGVSQSPSNKVTEKGKDVELRCDPISGHTALYWYRQSLGQGLEFLIYFQGNSAPDKSGLPSDRFSAERTGGSVSTLTIQRTQQEDSAVYLCASSFSIRTSGSSYEQYFGPGTRLTVT.

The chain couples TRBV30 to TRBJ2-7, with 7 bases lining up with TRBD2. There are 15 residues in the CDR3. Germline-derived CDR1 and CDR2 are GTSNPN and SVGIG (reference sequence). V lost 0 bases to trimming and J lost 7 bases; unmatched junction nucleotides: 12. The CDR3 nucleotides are TGTGCCTGGAGTGTAGGGCTAGCGGCTGGGGGGGAGCAGTACTTC. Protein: CAWSVGLAAGGEQYF. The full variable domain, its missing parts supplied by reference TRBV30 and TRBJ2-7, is SQTIHQWPATLVQPVGSPLSLECTVEGTSNPNLYWYRQAAGRGLQLLFYSVGIGQISSEVPQNLSASRPQDRQFILSSKKLLLSDSGFYLCAWSVGLAAGGEQYFGPGTRLTVT.

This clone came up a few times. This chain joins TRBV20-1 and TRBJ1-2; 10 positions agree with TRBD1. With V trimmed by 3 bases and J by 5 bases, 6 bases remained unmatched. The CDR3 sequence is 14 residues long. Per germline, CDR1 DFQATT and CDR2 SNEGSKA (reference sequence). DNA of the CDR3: TGCAGTGCTAGTTCGACAGGGGGCAGATATGGCTACACCTTC. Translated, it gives CSASSTGGRYGYTF.

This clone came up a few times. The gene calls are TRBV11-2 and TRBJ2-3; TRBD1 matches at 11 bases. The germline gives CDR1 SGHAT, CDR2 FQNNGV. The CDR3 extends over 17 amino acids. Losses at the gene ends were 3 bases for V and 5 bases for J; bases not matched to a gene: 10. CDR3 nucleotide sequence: TGTGCCAGCAGCTTGGAAGTGGACAGGGGGCGAAGAGATACGCAGTATTTT. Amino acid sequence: CASSLEVDRGRRDTQYF.

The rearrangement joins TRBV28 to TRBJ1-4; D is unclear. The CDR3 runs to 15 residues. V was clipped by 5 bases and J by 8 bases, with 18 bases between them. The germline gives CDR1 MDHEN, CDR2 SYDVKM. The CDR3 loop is CASSRPESLGEKLFF. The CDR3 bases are TGTGCCAGCAGTCGCCCGGAGTCACTTGGGGAAAAACTGTTTTTT. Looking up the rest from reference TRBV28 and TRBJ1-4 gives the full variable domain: DVKVTQSSRYLVKRTGEKVFLECVQDMDHENMFWYRQDPGLGLRLIYFSYDVKMKEKGDIPEGYSVSREKKERFSLILESASTNQTSMYLCASSRPESLGEKLFFGSGTQLSVL.

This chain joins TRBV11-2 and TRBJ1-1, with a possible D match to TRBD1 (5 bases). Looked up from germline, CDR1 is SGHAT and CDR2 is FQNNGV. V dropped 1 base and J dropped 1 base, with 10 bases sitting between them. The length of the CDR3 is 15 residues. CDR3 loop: CASSLAGGGNTEAFF. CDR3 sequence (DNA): TGTGCCAGCAGCTTAGCTGGGGGAGGGAACACTGAAGCTTTCTTT.

In DNA, the CDR3 is TGTGCCACCAGCGGTTCGCGGTGGGGGCAGGACAATGAGCAGTTCTTC. It yields the protein CATSGSRWGQDNEQFF. The chain employs TRBV24-1 and TRBJ2-1; maybe TRBD1 (6 bases). Trimming left V 7 bases short and J 5 bases short, with 20 bases between. The CDR3 covers 16 residues. In germline, CDR1 is KGHDR, CDR2 SFDVKD.

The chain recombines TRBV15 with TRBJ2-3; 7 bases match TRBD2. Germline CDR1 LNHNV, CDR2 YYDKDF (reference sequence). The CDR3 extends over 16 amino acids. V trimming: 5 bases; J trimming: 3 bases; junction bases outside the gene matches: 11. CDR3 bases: TGTGCCACCAGCCGCCAGACGGGGGGAGGGACAGATACGCAGTATTTT. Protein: CATSRQTGGGTDTQYF.

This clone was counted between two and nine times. CDR3 protein: CATSRDPNSNQPQHF. The CDR3 DNA sequence: TGTGCCACCAGCAGAGATCCTAATAGCAATCAGCCCCAGCATTTT. The chain is built from TRBV15 and TRBJ1-5; D call uncertain. CDR3 length equals 15 residues. With 0 bases removed from V and 0 bases from J, the gap between germline ends came to 6 bases. From germline, CDR1 is LNHNV and CDR2 YYDKDF (reference sequence).

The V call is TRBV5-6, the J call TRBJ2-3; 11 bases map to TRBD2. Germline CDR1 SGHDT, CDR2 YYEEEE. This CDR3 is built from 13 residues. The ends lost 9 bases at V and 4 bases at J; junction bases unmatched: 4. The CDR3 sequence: CAMTSGVADTQYF. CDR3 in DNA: TGTGCCATGACTAGCGGGGTTGCAGATACGCAGTATTTT.